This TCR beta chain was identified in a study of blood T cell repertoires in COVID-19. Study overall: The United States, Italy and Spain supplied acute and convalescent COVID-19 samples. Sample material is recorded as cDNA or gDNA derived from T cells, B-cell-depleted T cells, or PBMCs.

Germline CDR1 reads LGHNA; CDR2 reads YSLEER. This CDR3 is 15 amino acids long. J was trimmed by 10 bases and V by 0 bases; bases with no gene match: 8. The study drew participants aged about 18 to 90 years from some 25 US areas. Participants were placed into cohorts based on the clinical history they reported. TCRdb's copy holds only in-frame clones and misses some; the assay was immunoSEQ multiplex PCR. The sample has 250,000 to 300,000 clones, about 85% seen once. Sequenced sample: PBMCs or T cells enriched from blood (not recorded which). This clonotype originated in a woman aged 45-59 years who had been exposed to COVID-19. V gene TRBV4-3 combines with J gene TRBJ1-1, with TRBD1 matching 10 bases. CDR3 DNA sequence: TGCGCCAGCAGCCAAGATCAGGGACAGGGGAGTAGAGCTTTCTTT. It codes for CASSQDQGQGSRAFF.